Only one count was recorded for the clone carrying this T cell receptor beta chain. The antigen remains undetermined. Sequenced by immunoSEQ multiplex PCR; TCRdb stores in-frame clones only, minus some. The table shows over 50,000 clones, with about 89% occurring only once. This entry belongs to a study of OX40 agonist ivuxolimab in advanced cancers. Study-level information: Hepatocellular carcinoma, melanoma, renal cell or head and neck cancer occurred in dose-escalation patients. With a range of roughly 20 to 80, age averaged approximately 55 years, and about 82% were male. Study-level findings and limits: Partial responders at 0.1-3.0 mg/kg showed near-lowest clonal expansion. Nonresponders, in some cases, also had low normalized T-cell clonal expansion.

Trimming took 2 bases from V and 1 from J, leaving 5 bases between them. CDR3 length: 13 residues. From germline, CDR1 is PRHDT and CDR2 FYEKMQ (reference sequence). The source of this sequence is an adult with an advanced solid tumor such as melanoma, head and neck, liver or kidney cancer. Sequencing used CD4+ or CD8+ T cells sorted from blood, obtained in a trial of the OX40 agonist ivuxolimab. V is TRBV13 and J is TRBJ1-1; D is ambiguous. The CDR3 DNA is TGTGCCAGCAGCTTAATGGCGAACACTGAAGCTTTCTTT. Protein product: CASSLMANTEAFF.